This entry concerns a single TCR beta chain. The sample originates from a study of shared clonotypes between healthy human individuals. Germline trimming cut 3 bases from V and 5 bases from J; bases unmatched to any gene: 7. The CDR3 runs to 15 residues. Germline assignment: CDR1 SGHAT and CDR2 FQNNGV. Assay: immunoSEQ multiplex PCR; the TCRdb copy retains only in-frame clones and omits some. The sample gives about 300,000 clones, around 72% of which show up once; around 10% is in the top ten. The chain joins TRBV11-2 to TRBJ2-5; 9 bases line up with TRBD2. The sequenced sample consisted of memory CD4+ T cells sorted from blood. Subset: CD45RA-negative fraction. The TCR was taken from a man aged 30 to 39 in good health. For the CDR3, the DNA is TGTGCCAGCAGCTTGGGATCCGGGACTAGCGAGACCCAGTACTTC. This codes for CASSLGSGTSETQYF.